Presented here are 2 T cell receptor beta chains from one specimen sequenced in a study of T cell repertoires in cytomegalovirus infection. Their antigen targets remain unknown. TCRdb processed the reads anew with MiXCR; each CDR3 protein has one entry. The sample comprises some 54,000 distinct CDR3 sequences, roughly a fifth of which are singletons, and around 80% rests with the top ten. Sequencing was performed on CD8+ T cells from cultured PBMCs, taken from culture after CMV antigen stimulation. These receptors came from a human donor in good health (CMV status not recorded). Some clones in this sample may be carry-over from other donors' samples.

The chain uses TRBV7-9 and TRBJ1-6; maybe TRBD1 (5 bases). Per the germline V gene, CDR1 is SEHNR and CDR2 is FQNEAQ (reference sequence). The CDR3 length is 14 residues. Trimming shortened V by 3 bases and J by 10 bases, and 13 bases separated the two germline ends. CDR3 sequence reads: CASSLSRVESPLHF. Written as DNA, the CDR3 is TGTGCCAGCAGCTTGTCCAGGGTTGAATCACCCCTCCACTTT.

The chain uses TRBV7-6 and TRBJ2-7; 8 nucleotides line up with TRBD2. The trim removed 4 bases at V and 3 bases at J, leaving 5 bases unmatched. The CDR3 consists of 14 residues. The germline CDR1 and CDR2 sequences are SGHVS and FNYEAQ. In nucleotides, the CDR3 is TGTGCCAGCAGCTCCGGGACTAGAGGCTACGAGCAGTACTTC. Translation: CASSSGTRGYEQYF.